Below are 6 T cell receptor beta chains sequenced from a single sample in a study of T cell changes during pregnancy in multiple sclerosis. Profiling relied on immunoSEQ multiplex PCR, and the TCRdb table lists in-frame clones only, not all of them. The table records around 63,000 clones, 91% of them present only once. Source: peripheral blood, taken in the third trimester of pregnancy. Receptors were obtained from a female donor in good health, enrolled as a control in a pregnancy study.

The table lists this clone with a few counts. CDR3 in DNA: TGTGCTAGTGGTCCGGGGACTAGCGGGGGGGTAAACAATGAGCAGTTCTTC. Its protein is CASGPGTSGGVNNEQFF. The rearrangement joins TRBV12-5 to TRBJ2-1, with 16 bases that match TRBD2. V was pared by 5 bases and J by 5 bases, with 6 bases of the junction left unmatched. This CDR3 has 17 residues. In germline, CDR1 is LGHNT, CDR2 FRNRAP.

The rearrangement joins TRBV5-4 to TRBJ1-2, with TRBD1 as a possible D gene (6 bases). The length of the CDR3 is 15 residues. Per germline, CDR1 SGHNT and CDR2 YYREEE (reference sequence). V was trimmed by 4 bases and J by 8 bases, leaving 21 bases between them. CDR3 DNA: TGTGCCAGCAGCCCTACCGGAATGACAGGTAGAGGCTACACCTTC. It yields the protein CASSPTGMTGRGYTF. The variable domain in full, completed from reference TRBV5-4 and TRBJ1-2, reads ETGVTQSPTHLIKTRGQQVTLRCSSQSGHNTVSWYQQALGQGPQFIFQYYREEENGRGNFPPRFSGLQFPNYSSELNVNALELDDSALYLCASSPTGMTGRGYTFGSGTRLTVV.

The chain couples TRBV30 to TRBJ1-5; D gene unclear. Trimming took 3 bases from V and 4 from J, leaving 13 bases between them. Germline loops: CDR1 GTSNPN, CDR2 SVGIG (reference sequence). CDR3 size: 14 residues. CDR3: CAWSETGLNQPQHF. The CDR3 DNA follows: TGTGCCTGGAGCGAGACTGGCCTGAATCAGCCCCAGCATTTT.

The chain is built from TRBV6-1 and TRBJ1-5; 12 nucleotides agree with TRBD1. Germline values: CDR1 MNHNS, CDR2 SASEGT. The ends lost 4 bases at V and 3 bases at J; junction bases unmatched: 7. CDR3 length: 17 residues. CDR3 DNA: TGTGCCAGCAGTGCCGGGACAGGGGGCGATTTCAATCAGCCCCAGCATTTT. Its protein is CASSAGTGGDFNQPQHF.

The V and J genes are TRBV11-3 and TRBJ1-5; D not certain. Trimming removed 3 bases at V and 5 bases at J, with 8 bases between. The germline gives CDR1 SGHNT, CDR2 YENEEA. The CDR3 sequence is 13 residues long. The CDR3 reads CASSFRGYQPQHF. DNA of the CDR3: TGTGCCAGCAGCTTTAGAGGGTATCAGCCCCAGCATTTT.

This rearrangement joins TRBV28 to TRBJ1-4; a possible D gene is TRBD1 (6 bases). The CDR3 extends over 17 amino acids. CDR1 is MDHEN and CDR2 is SYDVKM in the germline V gene. The V and J ends lost 4 bases and 5 bases respectively, with 20 bases between them. The CDR3 coding sequence is TGTGCCAGCAGTTCCCCCCCTCCTAGGGGGAGAAATGAAAAACTGTTTTTT. Its protein is CASSSPPPRGRNEKLFF.